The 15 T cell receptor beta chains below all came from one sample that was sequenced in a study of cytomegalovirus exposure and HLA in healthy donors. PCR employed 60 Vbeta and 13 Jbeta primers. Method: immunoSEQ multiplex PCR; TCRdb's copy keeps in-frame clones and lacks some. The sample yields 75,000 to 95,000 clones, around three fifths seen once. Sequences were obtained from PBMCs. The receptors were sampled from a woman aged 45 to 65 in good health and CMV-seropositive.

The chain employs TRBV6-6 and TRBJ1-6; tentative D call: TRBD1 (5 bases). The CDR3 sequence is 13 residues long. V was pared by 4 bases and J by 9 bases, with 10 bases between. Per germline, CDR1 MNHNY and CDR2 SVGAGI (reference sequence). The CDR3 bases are TGTGCCAGCAGTTGGGGGGAAGGTTCACCCCTCCACTTT. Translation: CASSWGEGSPLHF.

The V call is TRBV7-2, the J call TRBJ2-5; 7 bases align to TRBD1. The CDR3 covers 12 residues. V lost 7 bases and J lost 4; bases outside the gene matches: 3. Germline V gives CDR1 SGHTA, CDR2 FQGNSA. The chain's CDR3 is CASKGAGETQYF. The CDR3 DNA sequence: TGTGCCAGCAAGGGGGCGGGAGAGACCCAGTACTTC.

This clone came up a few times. The CDR3 coding sequence is TGCGCCAGCAGCCAACTATGGACTCCCCAAGAGACCCAGTACTTC. Translation: CASSQLWTPQETQYF. The rearrangement uses TRBV4-3 and TRBJ2-5, with D perhaps TRBD2 (5 bases). Between the trimmed V and J ends, which lost 2 bases and 1 base, there was a span of 11 bases. This CDR3 region has 15 residues. Germline V gene sequence: CDR1 LGHNA, CDR2 YSLEER.

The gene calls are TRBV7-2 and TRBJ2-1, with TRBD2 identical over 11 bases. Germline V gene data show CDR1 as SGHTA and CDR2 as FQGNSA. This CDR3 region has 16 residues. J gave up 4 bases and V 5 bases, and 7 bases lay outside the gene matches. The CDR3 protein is CASSLRLAGGYNEQFF. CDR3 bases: TGTGCCAGCAGCCTTCGGCTAGCGGGGGGATACAATGAGCAGTTCTTC.

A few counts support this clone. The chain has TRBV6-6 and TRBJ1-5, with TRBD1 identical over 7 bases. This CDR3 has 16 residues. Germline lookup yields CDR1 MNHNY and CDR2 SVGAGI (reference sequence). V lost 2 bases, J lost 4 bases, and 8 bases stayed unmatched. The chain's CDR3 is CASSYQQGLGNQPQHF. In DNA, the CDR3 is TGTGCCAGCAGTTACCAACAGGGGTTGGGAAATCAGCCCCAGCATTTT.

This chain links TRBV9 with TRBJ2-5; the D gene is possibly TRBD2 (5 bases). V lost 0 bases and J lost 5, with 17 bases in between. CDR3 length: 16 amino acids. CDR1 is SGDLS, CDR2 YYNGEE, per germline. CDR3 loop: CASSVGASDTRETQYF. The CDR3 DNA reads TGTGCCAGCAGCGTAGGAGCTTCAGACACTAGGGAGACCCAGTACTTC.

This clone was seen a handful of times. The CDR3 reads CASSVGWGGPYNEQFF. In nucleotides, the CDR3 is TGTGCCAGCAGTGTAGGGTGGGGGGGCCCGTACAATGAGCAGTTCTTC. V gene TRBV6-1 combines with J gene TRBJ2-1; tentatively, D is TRBD2 (7 bases). The ends were cut back, 4 bases at V and 4 bases at J, with 17 bases in the middle. CDR3 length equals 16 residues. Germline V lookup: CDR1 MNHNS, CDR2 SASEGT.

CDR3 residues: CASMARAETEAFF. CDR3 nucleotide sequence: TGCGCCAGCATGGCCAGGGCGGAGACTGAAGCTTTCTTT. The chain recombines TRBV5-1 with TRBJ1-1; D perhaps matches TRBD1 (5 bases). Germline V gives CDR1 SGHRS, CDR2 YFSETQ. Trimming shortened V by 6 bases and J by 5 bases, and 14 bases separated the two germline ends. The CDR3 length is 13 residues.

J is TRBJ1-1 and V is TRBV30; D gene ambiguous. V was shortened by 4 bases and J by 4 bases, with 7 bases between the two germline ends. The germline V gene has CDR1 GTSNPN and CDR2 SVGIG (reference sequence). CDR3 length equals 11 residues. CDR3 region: CAWIAGTEAFF. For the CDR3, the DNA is TGTGCCTGGATTGCGGGCACTGAAGCTTTCTTT.

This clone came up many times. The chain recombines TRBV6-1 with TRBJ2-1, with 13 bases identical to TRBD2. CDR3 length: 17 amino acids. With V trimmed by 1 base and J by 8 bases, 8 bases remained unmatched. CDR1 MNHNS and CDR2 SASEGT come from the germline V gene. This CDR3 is CASSEDRGTSGAHEQFF. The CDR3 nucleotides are TGTGCCAGCAGTGAAGATAGAGGGACTAGCGGGGCCCATGAGCAGTTCTTC.

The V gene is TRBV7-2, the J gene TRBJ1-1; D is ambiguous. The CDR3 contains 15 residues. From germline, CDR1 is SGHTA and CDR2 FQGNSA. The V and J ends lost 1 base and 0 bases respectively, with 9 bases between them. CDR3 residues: CASSLGPGLNTEAFF. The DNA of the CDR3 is TGTGCCAGCAGCTTAGGGCCGGGGTTGAACACTGAAGCTTTCTTT.

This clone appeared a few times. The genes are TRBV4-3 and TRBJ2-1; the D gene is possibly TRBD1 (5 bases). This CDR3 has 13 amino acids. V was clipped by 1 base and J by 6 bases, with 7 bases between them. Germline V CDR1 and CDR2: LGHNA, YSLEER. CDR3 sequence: CASSQVQGNEQFF. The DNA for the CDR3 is TGCGCCAGCAGCCAAGTGCAGGGCAATGAGCAGTTCTTC.

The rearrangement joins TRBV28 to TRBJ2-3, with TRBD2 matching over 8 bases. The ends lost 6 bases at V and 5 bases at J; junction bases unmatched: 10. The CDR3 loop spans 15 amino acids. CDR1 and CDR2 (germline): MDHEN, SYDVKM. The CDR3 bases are TGTGCCAGCAGGGCTACTAGCGGCCAGGGAGATACGCAGTATTTT. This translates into CASRATSGQGDTQYF. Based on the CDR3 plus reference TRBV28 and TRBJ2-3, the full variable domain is DVKVTQSSRYLVKRTGEKVFLECVQDMDHENMFWYRQDPGLGLRLIYFSYDVKMKEKGDIPEGYSVSREKKERFSLILESASTNQTSMYLCASRATSGQGDTQYFGPGTRLTVL.

The CDR3 sequence: CASGSWTSFEEQFF. In DNA form, the CDR3 reads TGCGCCAGCGGGTCATGGACTAGCTTTGAAGAGCAGTTCTTC. This chain uses TRBV10-1 with TRBJ2-1; 8 positions match TRBD2. Germline assignment: CDR1 WNHNN and CDR2 SYGVQD (reference sequence). The CDR3 contains 14 residues. Trimming removed 8 bases from V and 10 bases from J; junction bases left unmatched: 13.

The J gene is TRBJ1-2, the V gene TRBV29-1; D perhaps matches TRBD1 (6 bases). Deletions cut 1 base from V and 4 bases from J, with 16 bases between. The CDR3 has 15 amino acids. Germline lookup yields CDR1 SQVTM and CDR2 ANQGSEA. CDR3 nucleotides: TGCAGCGTTGAAGGAGGACAGCGAACTCGCTATGGCTACACCTTC. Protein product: CSVEGGQRTRYGYTF.